This entry describes one T cell receptor (beta chain). What this receptor recognizes is not known. Germline is not matched at one junction end, which may reflect a read error. This entry is derived from a study of radiotherapy plus CTLA-4 blockade in lung cancer (dated by TCRdb to 2017 to 2018). Study-wide context: Among the enrolled patients, around 17% had an objective response, and approximately 33% reached disease control.

Focal radiation therapy combined with CTLA-4 blockade (ipilimumab) was tested in patients with chemo-refractory metastatic non-small-cell lung cancer. The research as a whole found: The strongest predictors of response were reported to be early dynamic shifts in blood T cell clones along with a rise in serum interferon-beta following radiation. TCR clones derived from tumors expanded in peripheral blood after treatment with radiotherapy and ipilimumab.

Library preparation employed the immunoSEQ multiplex PCR assay. TCRdb took this table from immuneACCESS and kept in-frame rearrangements with V and J called. Such tables lack part of the clones; where checked against another copy, unresolved V genes explain under half of the gap, and the rest is unexplained. This sample comprises roughly 100,000 clones, roughly 80% of them detected only once. About 26% of the sample is in the top ten clones. Its CDR3 holds 15 amino acids, cysteine through phenylalanine. Only the CDR3 part of the read is kept: 45 bases, read in frame from the first base. CDR1 and CDR2 were assigned from the germline V gene (reference sequence) as LNHDA and SQIVND.

The sample in question was peripheral blood, obtained from a patient treated with radiotherapy plus ipilimumab. This TCR was recovered from a human donor with non-small cell lung cancer that progressed on radiotherapy plus ipilimumab. The chain employs TRBV19 and TRBJ1-1; TRBD1 is perhaps the D gene, given 5 matching bases. The DNA sequence is TGTGCCAGTAGTATATTTAAGGCCCCGGAGGTAGGGACCCGTTTT. It encodes CASSIFKAPEVGTRF.